This TCR beta chain was observed in a study of blood T cells in healthy people across ages. Regarding the study as a whole: Compared with aged donors, long-lived donors showed fewer expanded clones, suggesting selection. Across the age range, TCR beta diversity per million T cells fell in a roughly linear way. Nothing was known about donor CMV status, and this possibly confounded expanded clonotype changes.

Trimming cost V 2 bases and J 3 bases, with 10 bases left between them. CDR1 and CDR2 (germline): SNHLY, FYNNEI. The CDR3 is 14 amino acids. Healthy Russian Caucasian donors spanned ages about 6 to 95 years. A second PCR, run for about 7 to 11 cycles, used a sample-barcoded 5' primer plus a J-beta primer mix. TCRdb passed the 5' RACE reads through MiXCR, listing each CDR3 protein once. The sample contains about a million distinct CDR3 sequences, just over 50% of which appear only once. As for this clonotype: What it binds is not known.

The TCR sequence derives from a woman aged 55 to 70 in good health. This rearrangement joins TRBV2 to TRBJ2-5; no reliable D call. Sequencing input: blood. The CDR3 is CASSENINEETQYF. The CDR3 DNA is TGTGCCAGCAGTGAAAACATCAATGAAGAGACCCAGTACTTC.